A selection of T cell receptor beta chains follows, all from one sample in a study of blood T cell repertoires in COVID-19. The data were produced by immunoSEQ multiplex PCR, yet TCRdb's version contains in-frame clones alone and is incomplete. The sample carries about 210,000 clones, roughly 77% recorded once. The sequencing input was PBMCs or T cells enriched from blood (not recorded which). The source of these receptors is a man aged 35-49 years who had recovered from COVID-19. Both conserved end residues are part of each CDR3. The order of the fields is clone size, D gene, J gene, V gene, CDR3 DNA, CDR3 protein. The D gene is left open where the match is weak. The size field is filled for only some rows; it gives once, few, many or a size class.

>NA|TRBD1|TRBJ1-2|TRBV19
TGTGCCAGTAGTCCCGACAGGGGGCTATATGGCTACACCTTC
CASSPDRGLYGYTF
>NA|NA|TRBJ2-3|TRBV7-8
TGTGCCAGCAGCATCGCGTTATTAGATACGCAGTATTTT
CASSIALLDTQYF
>NA|NA|TRBJ1-2|TRBV3-1/TRBV3-2
TGTGCCAGCAGTCAAAAGGGCGGGGCAGGGTATGGCTACACCTTC
CASSQKGGAGYGYTF
>NA|TRBD1|TRBJ2-7|TRBV2
TGTGCCAGCAGTTTTTCCGGGACAGAAAGCTCCTACGAGCAGTACTTC
CASSFSGTESSYEQYF
>NA|TRBD1|TRBJ1-6|TRBV12-5
TGTGCTAGTGGTGTGGGACAGGGGGATTCACCCCTCCACTTT
CASGVGQGDSPLHF
>few|NA|TRBJ1-3|TRBV9
TGTGCCAGCAGCGTAGTCCCCGGCACCATATATTTT
CASSVVPGTIYF
>NA|NA|TRBJ1-1|TRBV6-5
TGTGCCAGCGGGCCTAAGGCTTTGTTTAGGGGAGCTTTCTTT
CASGPKALFRGAFF
>NA|TRBD1|TRBJ1-2|TRBV9
TGTGCCAGCAGTGGAGATGACAGGGGGTGGAGCTATGGCTACACCTTC
CASSGDDRGWSYGYTF
>NA|NA|TRBJ2-7|TRBV30
TGTGCCTGGAGTGGCGGGGCCCCCTCCTACGAGCAGTACTTC
CAWSGGAPSYEQYF
>NA|NA|TRBJ1-4|TRBV5-6
TGTGCCAGCAGCCGCAGGGCCTGGAGGGTTAATGAAAAACTGTTTTTT
CASSRRAWRVNEKLFF
>few|NA|TRBJ2-1|TRBV24-1
TGTGCCACCAGTCAGAGCGGAACCCCTAAGCCCTACAATGAGCAGTTCTTC
CATSQSGTPKPYNEQFF
>NA|NA|TRBJ1-1|TRBV4-1
TGCGCCAGCAGCCAAGATATAAGAGCTAACGCTGAAGCTTTCTTT
CASSQDIRANAEAFF
>once|NA|TRBJ1-1|TRBV19
TGTGCCAGGCGGTATAGAGAAGCTTTCTTT
CARRYREAFF
>NA|TRBD1|TRBJ1-1|TRBV6-5
TGTGCCAGCAGCCTGGACAGGGGAATGGTGGCTGAAGCTTTCTTT
CASSLDRGMVAEAFF
>NA|TRBD2|TRBJ2-3|TRBV10-3
TGTGCCACGACAGTGACTAGCGGGGGAAATACGCAGTATTTT
CATTVTSGGNTQYF
>NA|TRBD1|TRBJ2-7|TRBV7-3
TGTGCCAGCAGCGCCGAGCCAGGGGGAACCTACGAGCAGTACTTC
CASSAEPGGTYEQYF
>NA|TRBD1|TRBJ1-2|TRBV4-1
TGCGCCAGCAGCCAGACGGCGGGGACAGCCAATTACTATGGCTACACCTTC
CASSQTAGTANYYGYTF
>NA|TRBD1|TRBJ2-7|TRBV10-3
TGTGCCATCAAAATCGACAGGGGGAGGTACGAGCAGTACTTC
CAIKIDRGRYEQYF
>NA|TRBD1|TRBJ1-2|TRBV15
TGTGCCACCAGCAGGGTCACAGGGGTCTATGGCTACACCTTC
CATSRVTGVYGYTF
>NA|TRBD1|TRBJ2-1|TRBV24-1
TGTGCCACCAGTGATTTTGGACAGGGCAATGAGCAGTTCTTC
CATSDFGQGNEQFF
>NA|NA|TRBJ2-5|TRBV19
TGTGCCAGTAGTTTTGAACGGACTCACCAAGAGACCCAGTACTTC
CASSFERTHQETQYF
>NA|TRBD1|TRBJ1-2|TRBV6-5
TGTGCCAGCAGACGGGACAGGGGTGGCGACTATGGCTACACCTTC
CASRRDRGGDYGYTF
>NA|TRBD1|TRBJ1-2|TRBV19
TGTGCCAGTAGCGACAGGGGGGGAGCTAACTATGGCTACACCTTC
CASSDRGGANYGYTF
>NA|NA|TRBJ1-3|TRBV30
TGTGCCGGAGCGAGACGAAACACCATATATTTT
CAGARRNTIYF
>once|NA|TRBJ1-5|TRBV18
TGTGCCAGCCGAACAGGCAGCAATCAGCCCCAGCATTTT
CASRTGSNQPQHF
>NA|NA|TRBJ1-6|TRBV5-6
TGTGCCAGCAGCTTGCGAGCCCTTAATTCACCCCTCCACTTT
CASSLRALNSPLHF
>NA|TRBD1|TRBJ2-1|TRBV7-9
TGTGCCAGCAGCACGATGGACAGGGGCGGTGAGCAGTTCTTC
CASSTMDRGGEQFF